What follows are 5 T cell receptor beta chains derived from one specimen sequenced in a study of spatial heterogeneity in lung cancer. Notes on the study in general: Higher tumor mutation counts went along with higher counts of expanded intratumoral alpha and beta TCRs.

Antigens of these TCRs are unknown. Stated time point: sample taken at primary tumor resection. TCRdb processed the 5' RACE reads anew with MiXCR; each CDR3 protein has one entry. The data contain some 6,500 distinct CDR3 sequences, roughly a tenth of them seen just once; the ten biggest clones take up about a quarter. This sample comprised lung tumor tissue, obtained at surgery. Receptor source: a female donor with early-stage non-small cell lung cancer.

V and J are TRBV28 and TRBJ2-1; D gene uncertain. V was shortened by 5 bases and J by 4 bases, with 9 bases between the two germline ends. The CDR3 sequence is 13 residues long. Per germline, CDR1 MDHEN and CDR2 SYDVKM. CDR3 in amino acids: CASSTLIYNEQFF. CDR3 nucleotide sequence: TGTGCCAGCAGTACGCTGATTTACAATGAGCAGTTCTTC.

J is TRBJ2-5 and V is TRBV7-9, with 13 bases fitting TRBD2. The trim removed 6 bases at V and 1 base at J, leaving 5 bases unmatched. The CDR3 consists of 16 residues. Germline V lookup: CDR1 SEHNR, CDR2 FQNEAQ (reference sequence). The CDR3 sequence is CASRIWTSGGQETQYF. CDR3 bases: TGTGCCAGCAGAATTTGGACTAGCGGGGGCCAAGAGACCCAGTACTTC.

This clonotype appeared many times. This chain uses TRBV28 with TRBJ1-2, with TRBD1 matching 8 bases. This CDR3 contains 14 residues. Per germline, CDR1 MDHEN and CDR2 SYDVKM. The V segment lost 3 bases and the J segment 5 bases; nucleotides outside the gene matches: 5. CDR3 amino acids: CASSLMGTGYGYTF. The CDR3 DNA is TGTGCCAGCAGTTTGATGGGGACAGGTTATGGCTACACCTTC.

This rearrangement joins TRBV7-2 to TRBJ2-6; no clear D. The ends were cut back, 1 base at V and 0 bases at J, with 7 bases in the middle. The CDR3 totals 16 residues. CDR1 SGHTA and CDR2 FQGNSA come from the germline V gene. CDR3 bases: TGTGCCAGCAGCTTAGACAGAACCTCTGGGGCCAACGTCCTGACTTTC. Amino acid sequence: CASSLDRTSGANVLTF.

A word on this clonotype: A clone one base away is much larger, so this may be a read error. The V and J genes are TRBV18 and TRBJ1-3; the D gene is possibly TRBD1 (5 bases). CDR1 KGHSH and CDR2 LQKENI come from the germline V gene. The CDR3 spans 15 residues. CDR3 amino acids: CASSPPQGSGYTIYF. The CDR3 nucleotides are TGTGCCAGCTCACCACCCCAGGGTTCTGGATACACCATATATTTT.